The clone carrying this T cell receptor (beta chain) occurred a few times. Its specificity is not known. These data belong to a study of identical twins. With 0 bases clipped from V and 3 bases from J, the junction kept 13 bases outside the gene matches. The CDR3 length is 18 residues. CDR1 and CDR2 (germline): SGHRS, YFSETQ. With template switching, a universal primer site was added, and the cDNA carried unique molecular identifiers. TCRdb processed the 5' RACE reads anew with MiXCR; each CDR3 protein has one entry. The sample has about 490,000 distinct CDR3 sequences; roughly 15% are singletons. Healthy Caucasians, and only they, were the donors. Study findings and constraints: With abundant cord blood beta clonotypes, insertions were fewer; memory repertoires showed no such pattern. Zero-insertion analyses might be partly confounded by invariant T cells like MAIT and iNKT.

These data also featured in a second study, about yellow fever vaccine responses in identical twins.

This sequence was found in a woman between 18 and 29 years old in good health. V is TRBV5-1 and J is TRBJ2-7; TRBD2 matches at 9 bases. The specimen was CD4+ T cells sorted from blood. The CDR3 nucleotides are TGCGCCAGCAGCTTGGCCACGGGAGCGGGAGGTTCCCTCTACGAGCAGTACTTC. Its translation is CASSLATGAGGSLYEQYF.